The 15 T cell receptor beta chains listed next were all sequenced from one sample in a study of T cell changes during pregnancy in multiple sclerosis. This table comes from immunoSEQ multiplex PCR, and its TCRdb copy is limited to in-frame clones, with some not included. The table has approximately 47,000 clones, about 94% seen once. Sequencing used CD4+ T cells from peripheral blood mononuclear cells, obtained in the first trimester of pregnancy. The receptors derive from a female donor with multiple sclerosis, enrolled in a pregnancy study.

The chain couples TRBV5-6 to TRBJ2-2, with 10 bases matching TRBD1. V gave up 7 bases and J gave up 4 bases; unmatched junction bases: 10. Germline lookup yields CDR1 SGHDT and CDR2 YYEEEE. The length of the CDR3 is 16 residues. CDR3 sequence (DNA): TGTGCCAGCGGAGTGCCGGGACAGGGGTTCACCGGGGAGCTGTTTTTT. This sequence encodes CASGVPGQGFTGELFF.

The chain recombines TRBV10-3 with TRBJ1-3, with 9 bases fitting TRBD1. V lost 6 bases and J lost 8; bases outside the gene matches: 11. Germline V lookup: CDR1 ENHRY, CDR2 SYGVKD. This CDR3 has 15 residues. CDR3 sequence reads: CAISRGQGTADTIYF. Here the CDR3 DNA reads TGTGCCATCAGCCGGGGACAGGGAACCGCGGACACCATATATTTT.

CDR3 region: CASSQGRVTEAFF. The CDR3 DNA reads TGCGCCAGCAGCCAGGGCAGGGTCACTGAAGCTTTCTTT. V gene TRBV5-1 combines with J gene TRBJ1-1, with D possibly being TRBD1 (5 bases). Germline V CDR1 and CDR2: SGHRS, YFSETQ. With 4 bases removed from V and 4 bases from J, the gap between germline ends came to 11 bases. The CDR3 runs 13 residues. The full variable domain, completed using reference TRBV5-1 and TRBJ1-1, is KAGVTQTPRYLIKTRGQQVTLSCSPISGHRSVSWYQQTPGQGLQFLFEYFSETQRNKGNFPGRFSGRQFSNSRSEMNVSTLELGDSALYLCASSQGRVTEAFFGQGTRLTVV.

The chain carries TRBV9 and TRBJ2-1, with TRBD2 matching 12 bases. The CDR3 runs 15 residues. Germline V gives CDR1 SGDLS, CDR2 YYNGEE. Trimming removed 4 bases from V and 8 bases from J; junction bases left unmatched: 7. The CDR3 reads CASSLPSGGDYEQFF. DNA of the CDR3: TGTGCCAGCAGCCTCCCTAGCGGGGGGGACTATGAGCAGTTCTTC.

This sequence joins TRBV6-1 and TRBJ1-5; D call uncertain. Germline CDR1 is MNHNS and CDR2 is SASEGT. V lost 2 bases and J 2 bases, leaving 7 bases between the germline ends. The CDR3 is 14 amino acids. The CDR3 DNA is TGTGCCAGCAGTGAACTGCGGGGCAATCAGCCCCAGCATTTT. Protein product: CASSELRGNQPQHF.

The CDR3 loop is CASRPGVDRFGYTF. CDR3 coding DNA: TGTGCCAGCAGACCAGGGGTGGACAGGTTTGGCTACACCTTC. The chain carries TRBV7-9 and TRBJ1-2, with TRBD1 identical over 7 bases. CDR1 is SEHNR, CDR2 FQNEAQ, per germline (reference sequence). The length of the CDR3 is 14 residues. The V segment lost 6 bases and the J segment 7 bases; nucleotides outside the gene matches: 11.

CDR3 region: CASRGLAGGGETQYF. The DNA of the CDR3 is TGTGCCAGCAGGGGACTAGCGGGGGGCGGGGAGACCCAGTACTTC. The rearrangement uses TRBV6-5 and TRBJ2-5, with 15 bases matching TRBD2. Germline V CDR1 and CDR2: MNHEY, SVGAGI. The CDR3 covers 15 residues. The V and J ends lost 6 bases and 5 bases, in that order; junction bases with no gene match: 4.

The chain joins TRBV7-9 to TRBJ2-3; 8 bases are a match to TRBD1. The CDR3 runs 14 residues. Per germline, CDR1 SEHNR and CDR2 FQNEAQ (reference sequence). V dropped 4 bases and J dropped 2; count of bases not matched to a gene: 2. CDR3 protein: CASSSDRVTDTQYF. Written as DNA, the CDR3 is TGTGCCAGCAGCTCGGACAGGGTCACAGATACGCAGTATTTT.

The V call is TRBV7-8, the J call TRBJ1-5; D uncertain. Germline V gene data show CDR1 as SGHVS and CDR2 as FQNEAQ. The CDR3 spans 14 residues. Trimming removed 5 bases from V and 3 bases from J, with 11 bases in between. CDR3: CASSPNTDNQPQHF. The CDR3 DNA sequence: TGTGCCAGCAGCCCCAACACAGACAATCAGCCCCAGCATTTT.

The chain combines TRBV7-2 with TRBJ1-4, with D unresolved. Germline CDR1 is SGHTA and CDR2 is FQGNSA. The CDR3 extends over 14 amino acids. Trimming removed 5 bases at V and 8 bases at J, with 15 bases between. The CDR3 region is CASSPPAQEEKLFF. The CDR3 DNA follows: TGTGCCAGCAGCCCTCCAGCGCAAGAAGAAAAACTGTTTTTT. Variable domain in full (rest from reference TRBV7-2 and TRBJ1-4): GAGVSQSPSNKVTEKGKDVELRCDPISGHTALYWYRQSLGQGLEFLIYFQGNSAPDKSGLPSDRFSAERTGGSVSTLTIQRTQQEDSAVYLCASSPPAQEEKLFFGSGTQLSVL.

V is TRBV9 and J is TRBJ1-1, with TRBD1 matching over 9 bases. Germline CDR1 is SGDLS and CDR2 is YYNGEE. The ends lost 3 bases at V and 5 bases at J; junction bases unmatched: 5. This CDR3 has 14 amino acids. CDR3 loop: CASSEGQGWTEAFF. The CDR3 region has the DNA TGTGCCAGCAGCGAGGGACAGGGTTGGACTGAAGCTTTCTTT.

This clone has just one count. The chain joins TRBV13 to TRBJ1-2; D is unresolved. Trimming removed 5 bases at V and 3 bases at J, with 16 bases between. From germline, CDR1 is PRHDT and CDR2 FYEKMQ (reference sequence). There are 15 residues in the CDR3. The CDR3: CASSRLRGPHYGYTF. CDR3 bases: TGTGCCAGCAGCCGCCTCCGGGGTCCCCACTATGGCTACACCTTC. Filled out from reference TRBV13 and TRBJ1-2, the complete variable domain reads AAGVIQSPRHLIKEKRETATLKCYPIPRHDTVYWYQQGPGQDPQFLISFYEKMQSDKGSIPDRFSAQQFSDYHSELNMSSLELGDSALYFCASSRLRGPHYGYTFGSGTRLTVV.

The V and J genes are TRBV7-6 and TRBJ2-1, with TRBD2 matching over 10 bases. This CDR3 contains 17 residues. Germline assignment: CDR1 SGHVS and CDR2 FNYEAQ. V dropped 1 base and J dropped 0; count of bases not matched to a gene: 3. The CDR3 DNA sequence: TGTGCCAGCAGCTTAGGAGCTAGCGGGAGCTCCTACAATGAGCAGTTCTTC. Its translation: CASSLGASGSSYNEQFF.

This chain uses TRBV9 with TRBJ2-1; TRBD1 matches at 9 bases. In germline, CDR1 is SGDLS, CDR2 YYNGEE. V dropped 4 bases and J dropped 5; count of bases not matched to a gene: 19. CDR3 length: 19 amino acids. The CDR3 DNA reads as TGTGCCAGCAGCACCAGGACAGGGGTCCAAGGGATTCCAAACAATGAGCAGTTCTTC. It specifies CASSTRTGVQGIPNNEQFF.

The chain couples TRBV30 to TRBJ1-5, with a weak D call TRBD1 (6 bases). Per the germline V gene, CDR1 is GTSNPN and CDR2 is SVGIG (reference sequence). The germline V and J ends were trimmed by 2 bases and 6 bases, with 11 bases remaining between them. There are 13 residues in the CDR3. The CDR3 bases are TGTGCCTGGAGTACGGGGGGCGGTCAGCCCCAGCATTTT. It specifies CAWSTGGGQPQHF.